The clone carrying this TCR beta chain was seen a few times. Reverse transcribed after extraction, RNA yielded cDNA as the sequencing template. Here immunoSEQ multiplex PCR was the method, and the copy in TCRdb shows in-frame clones only, minus some. The sample lists tens of thousands of clones; roughly 80% were seen once. These data originate in a study of CD8+ T cells in alopecia areata. Germline assignment: CDR1 MGHRA and CDR2 YSYEKL. This CDR3 region has 16 residues. The germline V and J ends were trimmed by 3 bases and 5 bases, with 19 bases remaining between them. Material for sequencing was NKG2D-low CD8+ T cells sorted from blood. The chain employs TRBV4-1 and TRBJ2-5; maybe TRBD1 (8 bases). This receptor was obtained from a human donor with alopecia areata. The CDR3 sequence is CASSHGTTGGVETQYF. CDR3 DNA: TGCGCCAGCAGCCACGGAACAACAGGGGGGGTGGAGACCCAGTACTTC.